What follows are 2 T cell receptor beta chains derived from one specimen sequenced in a study of CD8+CD57+ T cells in acquired aplastic anemia. TCR beta VDJ and CDR3 profiles were obtained from a genomic DNA template. TCRdb re-derived calls from the reads in MiXCR, one entry per CDR3 protein. Here the sample spans approximately 160,000 distinct CDR3 sequences, roughly 40% being singletons. Sequencing used sorted CD4+, CD8+, or CD8+CD57+ T cells (not recorded which) from PBMCs. Receptor source: a human donor in good health.

Notes on this clonotype: A much bigger clone sits one base away, suggesting this may be a read error. The genes are TRBV12-3 or TRBV12-4 and TRBJ1-3; no definite D call. The CDR3 contains 14 residues. The CDR3 reads CASRDRSSGDTIYF. CDR3 DNA: TGTGCCAGCAGGGACCGTAGCTCTGGAGACACCATATATTTT.

Of note for this clonotype: With a much larger clone just one base away, this may be a read error. This sequence joins TRBV12-3 or TRBV12-4 and TRBJ2-3, with 7 bases matching TRBD1. CDR3 length: 14 residues. CDR3 amino acids: CAITPGQFTETQYF. DNA for the CDR3: TGTGCCATAACACCGGGACAGTTCACAGAGACGCAGTATTTT.